This T cell receptor beta chain was documented in a study of cytomegalovirus exposure and HLA in healthy donors. Germline loops: CDR1 SGDLS, CDR2 YYNGEE. J was trimmed by 1 base and V by 4 bases; bases with no gene match: 6. The CDR3 totals 15 residues. Donors were ostensibly healthy at sampling, although undocumented immune exposures were probable. Vbeta (60) and Jbeta (13) primers were used in the PCR. TCRdb's table, derived via immunoSEQ multiplex PCR, lists solely in-frame clones and lacks some. The data hold about 130,000 clones, with 80% observed a single time. Only one count was recorded for this clone.

The sequencing sample was made of PBMCs. The clonotype was recovered from a man aged 25-45 years in good health and CMV-seronegative. The chain recombines TRBV9 with TRBJ2-3; 7 bases are a match to TRBD1. CDR3 loop: CASSTRQGGTDTQYF. The CDR3, as DNA: TGTGCCAGCAGCACCCGACAGGGCGGCACAGATACGCAGTATTTT.